This entry features one TCR beta chain sequence. These data belong to a study of blood T cell repertoires in COVID-19. Study in general: Whether acute or convalescent, the COVID-19 samples came from the United States, Italy and Spain. Sources were T cells, B-cell-depleted T cells, or PBMCs; the material itself was cDNA or gDNA.

As handled by the study authors: Reference gene primer amplification yielded estimated nucleated cell counts. Sequencing was performed with immunoSEQ multiplex PCR; in TCRdb, only in-frame clones are kept and a portion is missing. For V, J and clone size, that table is used; D and trimming come from the DNA. The sample lists 130,000 to 150,000 clones, roughly 84% occurring once. The CDR3 length is 16 residues. Germline assignment: CDR1 SGHTA and CDR2 FQGNSA. V gave up 0 bases and J gave up 4 bases, with 13 bases separating them. The sequence was collected from a human donor in a cohort sampled during active COVID-19. V and J are TRBV7-2 and TRBJ1-5; D gene ambiguous. The specimen was peripheral blood. Here the CDR3 reads CASSLASGRSNQPQHF. The CDR3 DNA reads as TGTGCCAGCAGCTTAGCGTCCGGGAGATCGAATCAGCCCCAGCATTTT.